The T cell receptor (beta chain) under discussion was sequenced for a study of blood T cell repertoires in COVID-19. Study context: There were acute and convalescent COVID-19 samples, and they came from the United States, Italy and Spain. Nucleic acid was either cDNA or gDNA, and it came from T cells, B-cell-depleted T cells, or PBMCs.

The germline CDR1 and CDR2 sequences are SGDLS and YYNGEE. V was trimmed by 0 bases and J by 0 bases, leaving 12 bases between them. This CDR3 is built from 16 residues. Study processing details: By means of reference gene primer amplification, nucleated cell counts were estimated. Data came from immunoSEQ multiplex PCR; TCRdb stores just in-frame clones and leaves some out. D and trimming were read from the DNA, whereas the V and J calls and clone size are those reported in that table. The sample includes 120,000 to 150,000 clones, about 90% seen only once; the top ten take roughly 37%. The receptor comes from a middle-aged man who had recovered from COVID-19. The chain links TRBV9 to TRBJ1-1, with D maybe TRBD1 (6 bases). The sample taken for sequencing was peripheral blood. In nucleotides, the CDR3 is TGTGCCAGCAGCGTAGGGGCAGGGGTTTTGAACACTGAAGCTTTCTTT. Protein product: CASSVGAGVLNTEAFF.